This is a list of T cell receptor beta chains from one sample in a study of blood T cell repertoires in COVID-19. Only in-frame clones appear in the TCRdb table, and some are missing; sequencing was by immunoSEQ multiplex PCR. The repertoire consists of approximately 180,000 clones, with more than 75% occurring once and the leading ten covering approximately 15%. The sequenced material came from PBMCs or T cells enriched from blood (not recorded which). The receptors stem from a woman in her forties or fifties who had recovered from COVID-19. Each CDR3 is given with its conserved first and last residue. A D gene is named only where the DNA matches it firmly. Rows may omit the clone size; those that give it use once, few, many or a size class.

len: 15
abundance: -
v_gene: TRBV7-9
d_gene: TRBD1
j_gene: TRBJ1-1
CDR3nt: TGTGCCAGCAGCGACACAGGGGGCATGGGTACTGAAGCTTTCTTT
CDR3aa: CASSDTGGMGTEAFF

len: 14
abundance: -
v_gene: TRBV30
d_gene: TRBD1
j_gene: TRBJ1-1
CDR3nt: TGTGCCTGGAGTTGGGTCAGGGGGAAAAAAGAAGCTTTCTTT
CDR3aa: CAWSWVRGKKEAFF

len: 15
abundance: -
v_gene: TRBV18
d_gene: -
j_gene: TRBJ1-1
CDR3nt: TGTGCCAGCTCACCACGACAGTCGTCAGACACTGAAGCTTTCTTT
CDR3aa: CASSPRQSSDTEAFF

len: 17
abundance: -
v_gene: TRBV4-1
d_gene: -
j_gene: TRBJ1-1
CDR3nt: TGCGCCAGCAGCCCGCCAATGGGGCAGGGTGATGTGACTGAAGCTTTCTTT
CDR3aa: CASSPPMGQGDVTEAFF

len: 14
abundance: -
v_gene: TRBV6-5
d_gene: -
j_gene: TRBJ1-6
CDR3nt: TGTGCCAGCAGTTGGTCACAGCAAAATTCACCCCTCCACTTT
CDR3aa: CASSWSQQNSPLHF

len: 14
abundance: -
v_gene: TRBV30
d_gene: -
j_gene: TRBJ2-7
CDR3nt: TGTGCCTGGAGTCCCCTGGGCGGGAACTACGAGCAGTACTTC
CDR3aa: CAWSPLGGNYEQYF

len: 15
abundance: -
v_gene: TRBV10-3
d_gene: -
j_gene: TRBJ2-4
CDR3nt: TGTGCCATCAGTGCGAGGGGGTTGGCCAAAAACATTCAGTACTTC
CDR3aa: CAISARGLAKNIQYF

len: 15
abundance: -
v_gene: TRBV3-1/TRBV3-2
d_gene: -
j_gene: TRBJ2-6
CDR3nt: TGTGCCAGCAGCCAAGCTCCGGTCGGGGCCAACGTCCTGACTTTC
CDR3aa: CASSQAPVGANVLTF

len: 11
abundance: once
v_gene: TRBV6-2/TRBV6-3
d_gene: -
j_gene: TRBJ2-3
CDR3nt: TGTGCCAGCAGTCTAGGAGTGACGCAGTATTTT
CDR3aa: CASSLGVTQYF

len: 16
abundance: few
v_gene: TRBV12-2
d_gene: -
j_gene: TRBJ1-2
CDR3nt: TGTGCAAGTCGCTTAGCCGGCGTGGACATGTGGAATGGCAACACCTTC
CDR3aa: CASRLAGVDMWNGNTF

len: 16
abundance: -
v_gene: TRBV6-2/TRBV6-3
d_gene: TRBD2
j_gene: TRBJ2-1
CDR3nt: TGTGCCAGCAGTTACTCGAGGGAGGGAGGGTACAATGAGCAGTTCTTC
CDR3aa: CASSYSREGGYNEQFF

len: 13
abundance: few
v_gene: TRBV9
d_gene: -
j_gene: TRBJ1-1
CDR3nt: TGTGCCAGCAGCGTATCCTTGAACACTGAAGCTTTCTTT
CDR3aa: CASSVSLNTEAFF

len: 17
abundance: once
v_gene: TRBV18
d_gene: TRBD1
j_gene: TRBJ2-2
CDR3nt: TGTGCCAGCTCACCACAAAGACAGGGGTCGAGTACCGGGGAGCTGTTTTTT
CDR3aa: CASSPQRQGSSTGELFF

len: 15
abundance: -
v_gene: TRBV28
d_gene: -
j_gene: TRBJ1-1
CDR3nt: TGTGCCAGCAGTTCCGCCGGGACTCTGAACACTGAAGCTTTCTTT
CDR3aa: CASSSAGTLNTEAFF

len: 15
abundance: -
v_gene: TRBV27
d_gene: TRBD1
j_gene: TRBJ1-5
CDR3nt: TGTGCCAGCAGTCCCCGACAGGGGAGCAATCAGCCCCAGCATTTT
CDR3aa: CASSPRQGSNQPQHF

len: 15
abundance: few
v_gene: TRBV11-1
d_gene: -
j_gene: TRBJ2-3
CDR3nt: TGTGCCAGCAGGGCTACAGGGCTGGGAACAGATACGCAGTATTTT
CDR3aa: CASRATGLGTDTQYF

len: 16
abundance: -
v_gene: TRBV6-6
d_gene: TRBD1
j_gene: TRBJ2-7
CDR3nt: TGTGCCAGCAGTTACGGTCGGGACAGGCTTACCTACGAGCAGTACTTC
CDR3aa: CASSYGRDRLTYEQYF

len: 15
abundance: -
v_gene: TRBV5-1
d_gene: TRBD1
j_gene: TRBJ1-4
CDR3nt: TGCGCCAGCAGCTTGGAGGCGGGACAGAATGAAAAACTGTTTTTT
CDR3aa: CASSLEAGQNEKLFF

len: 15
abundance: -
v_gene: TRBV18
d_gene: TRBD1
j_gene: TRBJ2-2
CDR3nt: TGTGCCAGCTCACGCGGACAGGTCGGGTCCGGGGAGCTGTTTTTT
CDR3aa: CASSRGQVGSGELFF

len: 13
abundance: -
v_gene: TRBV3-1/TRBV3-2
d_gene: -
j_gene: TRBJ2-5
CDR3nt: TGTGCCAGCAGCTACCGAGGAGGGGAGACCCAGTACTTC
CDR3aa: CASSYRGGETQYF

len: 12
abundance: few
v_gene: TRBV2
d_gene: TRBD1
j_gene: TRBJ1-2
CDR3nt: TGTGCCGGGGGGACAGCTAACTATGGCTACACCTTC
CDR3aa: CAGGTANYGYTF

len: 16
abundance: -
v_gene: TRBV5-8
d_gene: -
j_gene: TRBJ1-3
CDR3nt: TGTGCCAGCAGCACCCGGGACACCACGAGGGGAAACACCATATATTTT
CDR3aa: CASSTRDTTRGNTIYF